This is a list of T cell receptor beta chains from one sample in a study of early T cells in non-severe SARS-CoV-2 infection. TCRdb called the 5' RACE reads again in MiXCR, with one record for every CDR3 protein. The sample contains some 58,000 distinct CDR3 sequences, 10% to 12% of which appear only once. Sample: whole blood, taken at baseline. The receptors were sampled from an adult who was a healthcare worker with PCR-confirmed SARS-CoV-2 infection or an uninfected control (not recorded which). CDR3s include the opening cysteine and the closing phenylalanine or tryptophan. Only part of the rows carry a size: once, few, many, or a class if the clone is expanded.

CDR3 protein: CSATEGRAYGYTF
J gene: TRBJ1-2
V gene: TRBV20-1
clone size: many

CDR3 protein: CASSLGPPGELFF
J gene: TRBJ2-2
V gene: TRBV5-4
clone size: few

CDR3 protein: CASSVGGAYQETQYF
J gene: TRBJ2-5
V gene: TRBV9
clone size: few

CDR3 protein: CASREGASGGITQYF
J gene: TRBJ2-3
V gene: TRBV11-2
clone size: few

CDR3 protein: CASSLVVRTGTEAFF
J gene: TRBJ1-1
V gene: TRBV28
clone size: -

CDR3 protein: CASSLVVPAGELFF
J gene: TRBJ2-2
V gene: TRBV7-2
clone size: many

CDR3 protein: CASSLAHRGKTEAFF
J gene: TRBJ1-1
V gene: TRBV7-9
clone size: few

CDR3 protein: CASSLVGLNTGELFF
J gene: TRBJ2-2
V gene: TRBV7-6
clone size: many

CDR3 protein: CAWSSEGEQYF
J gene: TRBJ2-7
V gene: TRBV30
clone size: -

CDR3 protein: CATSDLPYSSGGSLEQFF
J gene: TRBJ2-1
V gene: TRBV24-1
clone size: many

CDR3 protein: CSARVGVSSSYNEQFF
J gene: TRBJ2-1
V gene: TRBV20-1
clone size: -

CDR3 protein: CASSQDKADTQYF
J gene: TRBJ2-3
V gene: TRBV3-1
clone size: many

CDR3 protein: CASSLSGTSLATQYF
J gene: TRBJ2-5
V gene: TRBV11-2
clone size: many

CDR3 protein: CSVSKSTEQFF
J gene: TRBJ2-1
V gene: TRBV29-1
clone size: few

CDR3 protein: CASSLDSSYNEQFF
J gene: TRBJ2-1
V gene: TRBV7-9
clone size: few

CDR3 protein: CASSPRADLYEQYF
J gene: TRBJ2-7
V gene: TRBV18
clone size: few

CDR3 protein: CASSVGRRNIGDEQFF
J gene: TRBJ2-1
V gene: TRBV7-9
clone size: few

CDR3 protein: CASVTDRSQETQYF
J gene: TRBJ2-5
V gene: TRBV6-4
clone size: few

CDR3 protein: CASSAQAWGPYGYTF
J gene: TRBJ1-2
V gene: TRBV9
clone size: few

CDR3 protein: CASVTGAMNTEAFF
J gene: TRBJ1-1
V gene: TRBV28
clone size: many

CDR3 protein: CASRPGQTHGYTF
J gene: TRBJ1-2
V gene: TRBV7-2
clone size: many

CDR3 protein: CAWSVGTGGRLGYGYTF
J gene: TRBJ1-2
V gene: TRBV30
clone size: -

CDR3 protein: CASSLPRAPSSDYGYTF
J gene: TRBJ1-2
V gene: TRBV19
clone size: -

CDR3 protein: CASSLDKNYGYTF
J gene: TRBJ1-2
V gene: TRBV5-1
clone size: -

CDR3 protein: CASSRTGTGGNQPQHF
J gene: TRBJ1-5
V gene: TRBV19
clone size: few

CDR3 protein: CSAQSGGLYEQYF
J gene: TRBJ2-7
V gene: TRBV20-1
clone size: -

CDR3 protein: CASSQDPQGYGQETQYF
J gene: TRBJ2-5
V gene: TRBV4-1
clone size: few